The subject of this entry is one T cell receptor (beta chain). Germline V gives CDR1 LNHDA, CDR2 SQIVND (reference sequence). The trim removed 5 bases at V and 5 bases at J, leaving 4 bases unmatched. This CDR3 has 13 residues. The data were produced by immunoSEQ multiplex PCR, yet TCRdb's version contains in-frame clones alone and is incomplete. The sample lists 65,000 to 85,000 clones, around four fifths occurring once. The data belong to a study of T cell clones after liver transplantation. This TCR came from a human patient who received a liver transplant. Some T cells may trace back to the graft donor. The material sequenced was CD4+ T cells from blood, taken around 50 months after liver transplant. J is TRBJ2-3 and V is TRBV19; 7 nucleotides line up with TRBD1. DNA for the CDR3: TGTGCCAGTAGTTATCAGGGGGTAGATACGCAGTATTTT. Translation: CASSYQGVDTQYF. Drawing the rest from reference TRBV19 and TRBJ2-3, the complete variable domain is DGGITQSPKYLFRKEGQNVTLSCEQNLNHDAMYWYRQDPGQGLRLIYYSQIVNDFQKGDIAEGYSVSREKKESFPLTVTSAQKNPTAFYLCASSYQGVDTQYFGPGTRLTVL.